Presented here are 16 T cell receptor beta chains from one specimen sequenced in a study of technical replicates of blood from a few donors. The assay was immunoSEQ multiplex PCR, and TCRdb's table has in-frame clones only and misses some. The sample carries 74,000 or so clones, 85% to 95% recorded once. Sequencing was carried out using T cells isolated from PBMCs. Receptor source: a human donor in good health.

This rearrangement joins TRBV4-3 to TRBJ2-5; 8 bases fit TRBD1. The CDR3 extends over 16 amino acids. CDR1 and CDR2 (germline): LGHNA, YSLEER. The J segment lost 5 bases and the V segment lost 3 bases, leaving 11 bases of the junction unmatched. CDR3 DNA sequence: TGCGCCAGCAGCCAGACAGGGGCCGTGGATGGGGAGACCCAGTACTTC. Its translation: CASSQTGAVDGETQYF.

The CDR3 reads CASSQEPPPERGLYEQYF. CDR3 sequence (DNA): TGCGCCAGCAGCCAAGAACCCCCCCCGGAGCGGGGGCTTTACGAGCAGTACTTC. This sequence joins TRBV4-1 and TRBJ2-7, with 8 nucleotides matching TRBD2. Unmatched junction bases numbered 14, after V lost 0 bases and J lost 4 bases. Germline CDR1 and CDR2: MGHRA and YSYEKL. CDR3 length equals 18 residues.

This clone was seen once. J is TRBJ2-7 and V is TRBV6-6, with unresolved D. Germline V gene lookup returns CDR1 MNHNY and CDR2 SVGAGI (reference sequence). The CDR3 is made up of 12 amino acids. Trimming pared 6 bases from V and 2 bases from J, leaving 8 bases between. The DNA for the CDR3 is TGTGCCAGCAGCCTAAGTACCTACGAGCAGTACTTC. Translating gives CASSLSTYEQYF.

The chain joins TRBV6-6 to TRBJ1-3, with 8 bases matching TRBD1. Germline CDR1 reads MNHNY; CDR2 reads SVGAGI (reference sequence). The CDR3 has 16 residues. V trimming: 7 bases; J trimming: 4 bases; junction bases outside the gene matches: 12. The CDR3: CASTLTLGQGGNTIYF. In DNA, the CDR3 is TGTGCCAGCACCCTTACCCTTGGACAGGGAGGAAACACCATATATTTT.

CDR3 in DNA: TGCGCCAGCAGCCAAGATGGGACTAGCAATGAGTTCTTC. Translated: CASSQDGTSNEFF. The V gene is TRBV4-1, the J gene TRBJ2-1, with TRBD2 identical over 9 bases. Germline V gives CDR1 MGHRA, CDR2 YSYEKL. This CDR3 region has 13 residues. V lost 0 bases, J lost 14 bases, and 5 bases stayed unmatched.

The V call is TRBV29-1, the J call TRBJ1-1; 9 bases line up with TRBD1. The CDR3 is 13 amino acids. Trimming cost V 6 bases and J 10 bases; bases outside gene matches: 12. Germline CDR1 is SQVTM and CDR2 is ANQGSEA. The CDR3 DNA reads as TGCAGCGTAGGCACAGGGGGCGAGGAGCGAGCTTTCTTT. It specifies CSVGTGGEERAFF.

The chain is built from TRBV6-1 and TRBJ2-1; D possibly corresponds to TRBD2 (6 bases). CDR1 is MNHNS and CDR2 is SASEGT in the germline V gene. The CDR3 covers 15 residues. Trimming stripped 4 bases from V and 4 bases from J, with 14 bases between. CDR3 amino acids: CASSGGDRRYNEQFF. The CDR3 DNA sequence: TGTGCCAGCAGTGGGGGGGACCGGAGGTACAATGAGCAGTTCTTC.

This chain joins TRBV9 and TRBJ1-2, with 9 bases that match TRBD1. The CDR3 totals 17 residues. The V gene end was trimmed by 0 bases and the J gene end by 4 bases; junction bases not matched to a gene: 10. Germline V CDR1 and CDR2: SGDLS, YYNGEE. The CDR3 coding sequence is TGTGCCAGCAGCGTAGGGGGAGGACAGGGGAAGGTCTATGGCTACACCTTC. Residues: CASSVGGGQGKVYGYTF.

This chain connects TRBV5-1 to TRBJ2-3, with TRBD2 matching over 7 bases. The CDR3 sequence is 17 residues long. CDR1 is SGHRS and CDR2 is YFSETQ in the germline V gene. V gave up 0 bases and J gave up 7 bases; unmatched junction bases: 14. CDR3 loop: CASSLGPTGLVANTQYF. In DNA form, the CDR3 reads TGCGCCAGCAGCTTGGGCCCAACCGGACTAGTAGCGAATACGCAGTATTTT.

The V gene is TRBV29-1, the J gene TRBJ2-7; no firm D call. Between the trimmed V and J ends, which lost 3 bases and 1 base, there was a span of 7 bases. In germline, CDR1 is SQVTM, CDR2 ANQGSEA. CDR3 length equals 12 residues. CDR3 sequence reads: CSVEAGSYEQYF. In nucleotides, the CDR3 is TGCAGCGTTGAGGCAGGTTCCTACGAGCAGTACTTC.

The chain links TRBV2 to TRBJ2-7, with a weak D call TRBD1 (5 bases). This CDR3 has 12 amino acids. CDR1 and CDR2 (germline): SNHLY, FYNNEI. With 6 bases removed from V and 3 bases from J, the gap between germline ends came to 9 bases. The CDR3 DNA sequence: TGTGCCAGCAGGGCCCAGGGCTACGAGCAGTACTTC. Encoded protein: CASRAQGYEQYF.

The chain uses TRBV28 and TRBJ2-7; weak D call: TRBD1 (5 bases). The V end was cut by 3 bases, the J end by 0 bases, with 18 bases between. This CDR3 has 17 amino acids. The germline CDR1 and CDR2 sequences are MDHEN and SYDVKM. CDR3: CASSFGATGFSSYEQYF. DNA for the CDR3: TGTGCCAGCAGTTTCGGAGCAACAGGATTTAGCTCCTACGAGCAGTACTTC. Supplemented by reference TRBV28 and TRBJ2-7, the full variable domain reads DVKVTQSSRYLVKRTGEKVFLECVQDMDHENMFWYRQDPGLGLRLIYFSYDVKMKEKGDIPEGYSVSREKKERFSLILESASTNQTSMYLCASSFGATGFSSYEQYFGPGTRLTVT.

CDR3 sequence reads: CASSDASTGPSYEQYF. The DNA of the CDR3 is TGTGCCAGCAGTGATGCTTCGACAGGGCCATCCTACGAGCAGTACTTC. This sequence joins TRBV6-1 and TRBJ2-7, with TRBD1 matching over 7 bases. Trimming took 3 bases from V and 1 from J; bases not matched to a gene: 9. The germline gives CDR1 MNHNS, CDR2 SASEGT. This CDR3 comprises 16 residues.

The chain links TRBV5-1 to TRBJ1-1, with a tentative D call TRBD1 (5 bases). Germline CDR1 is SGHRS and CDR2 is YFSETQ. CDR3 length: 14 residues. V shed 3 bases and J shed 2 bases, with 11 bases lying between them. CDR3 in amino acids: CASSYTGENTEAFF. For the CDR3, the DNA is TGCGCCAGCAGCTATACAGGAGAAAACACTGAAGCTTTCTTT.

The chain's CDR3 is CASSQYRGNNQPQHF. The CDR3 bases are TGCGCCAGCAGCCAATACCGAGGGAACAATCAGCCCCAGCATTTT. This chain uses TRBV4-1 with TRBJ1-5; D unclear. Trimming left V 2 bases short and J 3 bases short, with 11 bases between. The length of the CDR3 is 15 residues. CDR1 is MGHRA and CDR2 is YSYEKL in the germline V gene.

This clone was found once. The chain links TRBV7-6 to TRBJ2-3; 13 positions match TRBD2. After removal of 1 base from V and 3 bases from J, the junction contained 4 bases not matched to a gene. From germline, CDR1 is SGHVS and CDR2 FNYEAQ. The length of the CDR3 is 17 residues. As DNA, the CDR3 is TGTGCCAGCAGCTTAGGGACTAGCGGGAGCGGGACAGATACGCAGTATTTT. This sequence encodes CASSLGTSGSGTDTQYF.